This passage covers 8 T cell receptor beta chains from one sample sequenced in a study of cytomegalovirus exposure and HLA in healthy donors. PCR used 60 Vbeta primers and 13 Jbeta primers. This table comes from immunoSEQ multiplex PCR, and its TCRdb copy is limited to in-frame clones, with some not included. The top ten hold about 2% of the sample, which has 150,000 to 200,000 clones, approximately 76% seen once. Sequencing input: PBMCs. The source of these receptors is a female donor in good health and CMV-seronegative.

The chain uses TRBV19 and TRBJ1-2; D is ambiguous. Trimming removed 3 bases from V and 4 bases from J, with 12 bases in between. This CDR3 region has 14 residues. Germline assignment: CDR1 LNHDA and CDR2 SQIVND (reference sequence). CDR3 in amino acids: CASSINARTYGYTF. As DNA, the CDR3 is TGTGCCAGTAGTATTAACGCCAGAACCTATGGCTACACCTTC.

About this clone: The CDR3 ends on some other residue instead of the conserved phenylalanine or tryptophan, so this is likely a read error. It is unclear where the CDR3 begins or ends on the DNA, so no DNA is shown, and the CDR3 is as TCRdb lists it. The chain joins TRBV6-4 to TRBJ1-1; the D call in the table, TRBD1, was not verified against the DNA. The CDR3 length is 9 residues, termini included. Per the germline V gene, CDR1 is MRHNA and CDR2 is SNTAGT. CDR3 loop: CASSPRDSA.

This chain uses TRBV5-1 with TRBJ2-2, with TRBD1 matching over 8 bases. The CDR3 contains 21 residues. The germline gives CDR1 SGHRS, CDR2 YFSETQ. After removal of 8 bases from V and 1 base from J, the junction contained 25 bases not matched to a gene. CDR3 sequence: CASMGSGGAGSETRNTGELFF. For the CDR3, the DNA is TGCGCCAGTATGGGGTCAGGGGGCGCAGGGTCCGAGACTAGGAACACCGGGGAGCTGTTTTTT.

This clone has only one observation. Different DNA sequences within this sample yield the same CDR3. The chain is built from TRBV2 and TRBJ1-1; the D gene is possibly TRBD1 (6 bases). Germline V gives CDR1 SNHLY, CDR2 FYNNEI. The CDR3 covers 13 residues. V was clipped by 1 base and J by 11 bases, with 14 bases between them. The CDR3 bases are TGTGCCAGCAGTGAAGGGCAGGGGTTTAGGGCTTTCTTT. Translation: CASSEGQGFRAFF.

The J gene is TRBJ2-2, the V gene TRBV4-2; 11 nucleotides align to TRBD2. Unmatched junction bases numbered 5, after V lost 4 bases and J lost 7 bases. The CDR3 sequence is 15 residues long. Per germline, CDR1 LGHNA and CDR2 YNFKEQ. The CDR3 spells CASSRGLAGGGELFF. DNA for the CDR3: TGTGCCAGCAGCCGAGGACTAGCGGGCGGCGGGGAGCTGTTTTTT.

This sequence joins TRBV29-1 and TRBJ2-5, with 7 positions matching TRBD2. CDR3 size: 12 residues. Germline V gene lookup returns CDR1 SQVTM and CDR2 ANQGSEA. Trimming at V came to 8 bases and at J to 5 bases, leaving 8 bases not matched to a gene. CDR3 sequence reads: CSSGTTSETQYF. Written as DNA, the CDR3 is TGCAGCTCTGGGACTACTTCGGAGACCCAGTACTTC.

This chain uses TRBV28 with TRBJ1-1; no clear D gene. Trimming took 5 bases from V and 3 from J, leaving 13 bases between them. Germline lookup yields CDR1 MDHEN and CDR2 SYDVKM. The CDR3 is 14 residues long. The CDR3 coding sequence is TGTGCCAGCAGTCCGGGGAGTCGGGACACTGAAGCTTTCTTT. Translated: CASSPGSRDTEAFF.

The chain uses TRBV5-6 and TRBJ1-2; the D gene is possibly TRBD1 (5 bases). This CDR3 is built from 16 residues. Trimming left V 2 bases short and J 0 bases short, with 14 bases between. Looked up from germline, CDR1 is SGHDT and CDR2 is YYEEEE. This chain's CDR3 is CASSFGGGGTNYGYTF. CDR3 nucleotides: TGTGCCAGCAGCTTCGGTGGGGGAGGCACTAACTATGGCTACACCTTC.